This TCR beta chain was found in a study of blood T cell repertoires in COVID-19. The CDR3 length is 16 residues. Trimming stripped 0 bases from V and 1 base from J, with 11 bases between. Germline CDR1 LGHNA, CDR2 YNFKEQ. Measured with immunoSEQ multiplex PCR; TCRdb has only the in-frame clones, and not every one. Of under 80,000 clones in the sample, roughly 80% are singletons; the top ten hold about 4.8%. The clonotype comes from a woman aged 80 or over with active or convalescent COVID-19. The chain recombines TRBV4-2 with TRBJ2-3, with a possible D match to TRBD1 (6 bases). Sequencing input: peripheral blood. The CDR3 DNA reads TGTGCCAGCAGCCAAGATCTGAAGGGGGGCACAGATACGCAGTATTTT. It encodes CASSQDLKGGTDTQYF.